This entry is about one T cell receptor beta chain. This sample is drawn from a study of blood T cell repertoires in COVID-19. The assay was immunoSEQ multiplex PCR, and TCRdb's table has in-frame clones only and misses some. Of fewer than 150,000 clones detected, 84% appear once; the ten largest clones hold approximately 12%. The length of the CDR3 is 12 residues. Trimming took off 5 bases at V and 3 bases at J, with 8 bases between the two ends. Germline V CDR1 and CDR2: MGHRA, YSYEKL. The receptor comes from a woman aged 30 to 39 who had recovered from COVID-19. The chain is built from TRBV4-1 and TRBJ2-7, with D tentatively TRBD2 (5 bases). Input material: peripheral blood. CDR3 in amino acids: CASSSGLYEQYF. The CDR3 DNA sequence: TGCGCCAGCAGCTCTGGACTCTACGAGCAGTACTTC.